This TCR beta chain was recovered during a study of T cell responses to AZD1222 COVID-19 vaccine. In the study overall: Second doses at about 4 or about 12 weeks were pooled. General study results and limits: Targeting of unmutated variant regions was reportedly seen in nearly half of spike-specific TCRs.

The germline CDR1 and CDR2 sequences are MNHEY and SMNVEV (reference sequence). V shed 0 bases and J 10 bases; nucleotides not matched to a gene: 6. CDR3 size: 14 residues. Assay: immunoSEQ multiplex PCR; the TCRdb copy retains only in-frame clones and omits some. The table shows 100,000 to 150,000 clones, with roughly 90% occurring only once. As regards this clone: The antigen is undetermined.

The V and J genes are TRBV27 and TRBJ2-5; TRBD2 matches at 9 bases. This sample comprised peripheral blood, obtained on day 0 of AZD1222 vaccination. This TCR came from an adult in good health. CDR3 nucleotides: TGTGCCAGCAGTTTATCTGCGGGAGGGTCCGACCAGTACTTC. Translated: CASSLSAGGSDQYF.